Listed below are T cell receptor beta chains from one sample, sequenced in a study of T cells in Graves' hyperthyroidism and ophthalmopathy. Via MiXCR, TCRdb re-called the multiplex PCR reads, giving one row per CDR3 protein. The sample includes around 350,000 distinct CDR3 sequences, 14% of them seen just once. Sequencing used blood. These receptors originate from a woman aged 25 to 39 with Graves' ophthalmopathy. Each CDR3 is given with its conserved first and last residue. Each record gives: J gene, D gene, V gene, clone size, CDR3 protein, CDR3 DNA. The D gene is left open where the match is weak. The size of a clone is reported for some rows only, either as once, few or many, or as a class for expanded clones.

j_gene: TRBJ2-3; d_gene: NA; v_gene: TRBV7-9; abundance: many; CDR3aa: CASSPGIFSTDTQYF; CDR3nt: TGTGCCAGCAGCCCGGGCATATTCTCCACAGATACGCAGTATTTT
j_gene: TRBJ1-5; d_gene: TRBD1; v_gene: TRBV12-3/TRBV12-4; abundance: many; CDR3aa: CASSLRLTGGGNQPQHF; CDR3nt: TGTGCCAGCAGTTTACGTCTAACAGGGGGAGGCAATCAGCCCCAGCATTTT
j_gene: TRBJ2-3; d_gene: TRBD1; v_gene: TRBV7-2; abundance: many; CDR3aa: CASSLSSGGSGTQYF; CDR3nt: TGTGCCAGCAGCTTATCTTCAGGGGGTTCGGGTACGCAGTATTTT
j_gene: TRBJ2-5; d_gene: TRBD1; v_gene: TRBV11-2; abundance: many; CDR3aa: CASSLLAGGQETQYF; CDR3nt: TGTGCCAGCAGTTTATTGGCAGGGGGCCAAGAGACCCAGTACTTC
j_gene: TRBJ2-1; d_gene: TRBD2; v_gene: TRBV5-8; abundance: few; CDR3aa: CASSPPFTGGYNEQFF; CDR3nt: TGTGCCAGCAGCCCACCCTTCACGGGGGGGTACAATGAGCAGTTCTTC
j_gene: TRBJ1-1; d_gene: NA; v_gene: TRBV7-2; abundance: many; CDR3aa: CASSLGQSVGAFF; CDR3nt: TGTGCCAGCAGCTTAGGCCAGTCGGTTGGAGCTTTCTTT
j_gene: TRBJ1-2; d_gene: NA; v_gene: TRBV28; abundance: many; CDR3aa: CASRGIGSAGGYTF; CDR3nt: TGTGCCAGCAGGGGTATAGGGTCGGCCGGTGGCTACACCTTC
j_gene: TRBJ1-4; d_gene: NA; v_gene: TRBV7-2; abundance: many; CDR3aa: CASSPSRIEAEKLFF; CDR3nt: TGTGCCAGCAGCCCCTCCCGGATAGAGGCGGAAAAACTGTTTTTT
j_gene: TRBJ1-1; d_gene: NA; v_gene: TRBV2; abundance: few; CDR3aa: CASKTARNTEAFF; CDR3nt: TGTGCCAGCAAAACAGCCCGGAACACTGAAGCTTTCTTT
j_gene: TRBJ2-7; d_gene: TRBD1; v_gene: TRBV5-5; abundance: few; CDR3aa: CASSLGTDQDEQYF; CDR3nt: TGTGCCAGCAGCTTAGGGACAGACCAGGACGAGCAGTACTTC
j_gene: TRBJ1-1; d_gene: NA; v_gene: TRBV12-3/TRBV12-4; abundance: NA; CDR3aa: CASRYTGLAGTEAFF; CDR3nt: TGTGCCAGCAGGTATACAGGATTGGCGGGCACTGAAGCTTTCTTT
j_gene: TRBJ2-1; d_gene: NA; v_gene: TRBV15; abundance: few; CDR3aa: CATSRGGSSHNEQFF; CDR3nt: TGTGCCACCAGCAGAGGGGGGAGCTCCCACAATGAGCAGTTCTTC
j_gene: TRBJ2-7; d_gene: NA; v_gene: TRBV19; abundance: few; CDR3aa: CASSSLRPDPRQYF; CDR3nt: TGTGCCAGTAGTAGTCTCAGGCCAGACCCCCGGCAGTACTTC
j_gene: TRBJ1-6; d_gene: NA; v_gene: TRBV5-1; abundance: many; CDR3aa: CASSLDILSPLHF; CDR3nt: TGCGCCAGCAGCTTGGACATTTTATCACCCCTCCACTTT
j_gene: TRBJ1-4; d_gene: NA; v_gene: TRBV7-9; abundance: few; CDR3aa: CASGDLATNEKLFF; CDR3nt: TGTGCCAGCGGCGACTTAGCAACTAATGAAAAACTGTTTTTT
j_gene: TRBJ1-1; d_gene: NA; v_gene: TRBV5-4; abundance: NA; CDR3aa: CASSWRQANTEAFF; CDR3nt: TGTGCCAGCAGTTGGAGACAGGCGAACACTGAAGCTTTCTTT
j_gene: TRBJ2-5; d_gene: NA; v_gene: TRBV5-1; abundance: NA; CDR3aa: CASSQGTGGLQETQYF; CDR3nt: TGCGCCAGCAGCCAGGGGACGGGGGGACTCCAAGAGACCCAGTACTTC
j_gene: TRBJ2-2; d_gene: NA; v_gene: TRBV5-1; abundance: NA; CDR3aa: CASSLMTVDGELFF; CDR3nt: TGCGCCAGCAGCTTGATGACGGTCGACGGGGAGCTGTTTTTT
j_gene: TRBJ2-7; d_gene: TRBD2; v_gene: TRBV4-2; abundance: many; CDR3aa: CASSPRQPPTAGRAYEQYF; CDR3nt: TGTGCCAGCAGCCCGCGTCAACCACCTACAGCGGGGAGGGCCTACGAGCAGTACTTC
j_gene: TRBJ1-1; d_gene: NA; v_gene: TRBV6-2/TRBV6-3; abundance: few; CDR3aa: CASSYSGGYNTEAFF; CDR3nt: TGTGCCAGCAGTTACTCGGGGGGATACAACACTGAAGCTTTCTTT
j_gene: TRBJ1-2; d_gene: NA; v_gene: TRBV2; abundance: many; CDR3aa: CASSDFYGYTF; CDR3nt: TGTGCCAGCAGTGATTTCTATGGCTACACCTTC
j_gene: TRBJ2-7; d_gene: NA; v_gene: TRBV29-1; abundance: NA; CDR3aa: CSVERGSDEQYF; CDR3nt: TGCAGCGTTGAAAGAGGGTCTGACGAGCAGTACTTC
j_gene: TRBJ1-5; d_gene: NA; v_gene: TRBV2; abundance: many; CDR3aa: CASSEFGQGGNQPQHF; CDR3nt: TGTGCCAGCAGTGAATTCGGTCAGGGCGGCAATCAGCCCCAGCATTTT
j_gene: TRBJ2-2; d_gene: NA; v_gene: TRBV18; abundance: NA; CDR3aa: CASSPTSGNTGELFF; CDR3nt: TGTGCCAGCTCACCTACCTCAGGAAACACCGGGGAGCTGTTTTTT
j_gene: TRBJ2-7; d_gene: TRBD2; v_gene: TRBV20-1; abundance: many; CDR3aa: CSASIAGEIYEQYF; CDR3nt: TGCAGTGCTAGTATAGCGGGGGAAATCTACGAGCAGTACTTC
j_gene: TRBJ1-2; d_gene: NA; v_gene: TRBV30; abundance: NA; CDR3aa: CAWRQINLNYGYTF; CDR3nt: TGTGCCTGGAGGCAGATCAACCTTAACTATGGCTACACCTTC
j_gene: TRBJ2-1; d_gene: NA; v_gene: TRBV28; abundance: many; CDR3aa: CASSAIPYDEQFF; CDR3nt: TGTGCCAGCAGTGCTATTCCCTACGATGAGCAGTTCTTC
j_gene: TRBJ2-2; d_gene: NA; v_gene: TRBV12-3/TRBV12-4; abundance: many; CDR3aa: CASSHGGRTGELFF; CDR3nt: TGTGCCAGCAGTCACGGGGGTCGTACCGGGGAGCTGTTTTTT
j_gene: TRBJ1-5; d_gene: TRBD1; v_gene: TRBV19; abundance: few; CDR3aa: CASSTGTGGNYVQPQHF; CDR3nt: TGTGCCAGTAGTACGGGGACAGGGGGCAATTACGTTCAGCCCCAGCATTTT
j_gene: TRBJ2-5; d_gene: NA; v_gene: TRBV24-1; abundance: many; CDR3aa: CATSEDRIGETQYF; CDR3nt: TGTGCCACCAGTGAGGACCGCATCGGGGAGACCCAGTACTTC
j_gene: TRBJ1-5; d_gene: TRBD1; v_gene: TRBV7-2; abundance: NA; CDR3aa: CASSLGSSGGGGQNNQPQHF; CDR3nt: TGTGCCAGCAGCTTAGGTTCTAGCGGGGGGGGGGGACAGAACAATCAGCCCCAGCATTTT
j_gene: TRBJ2-6; d_gene: NA; v_gene: TRBV10-3; abundance: many; CDR3aa: CATVGATGANVLTF; CDR3nt: TGTGCCACAGTCGGTGCTACCGGGGCCAACGTCCTGACTTTC
j_gene: TRBJ2-6; d_gene: NA; v_gene: TRBV6-1; abundance: few; CDR3aa: CASSPRGRPSSGANVLTF; CDR3nt: TGTGCCAGCAGTCCCCGGGGTCGCCCAAGCTCTGGGGCCAACGTCCTGACTTTC
j_gene: TRBJ2-7; d_gene: TRBD1; v_gene: TRBV9; abundance: many; CDR3aa: CASSPRTGDYEQYF; CDR3nt: TGTGCCAGCAGCCCACGGACAGGAGACTACGAGCAGTACTTC
j_gene: TRBJ2-2; d_gene: NA; v_gene: TRBV6-4; abundance: few; CDR3aa: CASSDGLLNTGELFF; CDR3nt: TGTGCCAGCAGTGATGGGCTATTGAACACCGGGGAGCTGTTTTTT
j_gene: TRBJ1-1; d_gene: NA; v_gene: TRBV9; abundance: many; CDR3aa: CASSVGKGRYTEAFF; CDR3nt: TGTGCCAGCAGCGTAGGTAAAGGGAGGTACACTGAAGCTTTCTTT
j_gene: TRBJ2-3; d_gene: NA; v_gene: TRBV2; abundance: many; CDR3aa: CASSERGLTDTQYF; CDR3nt: TGTGCCAGCAGTGAAAGGGGACTCACAGATACGCAGTATTTT
j_gene: TRBJ2-7; d_gene: NA; v_gene: TRBV3-1; abundance: many; CDR3aa: CAVGNSYEQYF; CDR3nt: TGTGCCGTGGGGAACTCCTACGAGCAGTACTTC
j_gene: TRBJ1-2; d_gene: NA; v_gene: TRBV7-8; abundance: many; CDR3aa: CASSLAGSRGYTF; CDR3nt: TGTGCCAGCAGTTTAGCAGGGTCCCGTGGCTACACCTTC
j_gene: TRBJ2-1; d_gene: NA; v_gene: TRBV7-8; abundance: many; CDR3aa: CASSRQHSGSSYNEQFF; CDR3nt: TGTGCCAGCAGCCGACAACATAGCGGTAGCTCCTACAATGAGCAGTTCTTC
j_gene: TRBJ2-7; d_gene: NA; v_gene: TRBV7-9; abundance: many; CDR3aa: CASSLAPETSYEQYF; CDR3nt: TGTGCCAGCAGCTTAGCCCCCGAGACCTCCTACGAGCAGTACTTC